One and the same sample provided the 4 T cell receptor beta chains below, sequenced in a study of T cell responses to AZD1222 COVID-19 vaccine. Some clones are missing from TCRdb's copy, which holds only in-frame ones; the method was immunoSEQ multiplex PCR. The table has tens of thousands of clones, roughly 90% seen once; the top ten hold roughly 5.1%. This sample comprised peripheral blood, obtained 28 days after the second AZD1222 dose. All receptors come from an adult who received the AZD1222 COVID-19 vaccine.

The V gene is TRBV15, the J gene TRBJ1-2, with D perhaps TRBD1 (5 bases). The V and J ends lost 1 base and 7 bases respectively, with 16 bases between them. This CDR3 has 15 amino acids. Germline V gene sequence: CDR1 LNHNV, CDR2 YYDKDF (reference sequence). CDR3 protein: CATSRAGRSQVGYTF. The CDR3 DNA sequence: TGTGCCACCAGCAGAGCGGGACGGTCTCAAGTTGGCTACACCTTC.

The chain links TRBV29-1 to TRBJ2-7, with 9 positions matching TRBD2. CDR3 length equals 12 residues. The J segment lost 6 bases and the V segment lost 3 bases, leaving 3 bases of the junction unmatched. Germline V gene sequence: CDR1 SQVTM, CDR2 ANQGSEA. The CDR3 region is CSVELAGTEQYF. DNA for the CDR3: TGCAGCGTTGAGCTAGCGGGAACCGAGCAGTACTTC.

This sequence joins TRBV7-8 and TRBJ2-7; no reliable D call. Germline V CDR1 and CDR2: SGHVS, FQNEAQ. The CDR3 is 14 residues long. Trimming removed 5 bases at V and 0 bases at J, with 11 bases between. CDR3 residues: CASSTLRDSYEQYF. CDR3 nucleotide sequence: TGTGCCAGCAGCACACTAAGGGACTCCTACGAGCAGTACTTC.

This chain links TRBV6-4 with TRBJ2-3; D not certain. The length of the CDR3 is 13 residues. V was shortened by 6 bases and J by 6 bases, with 13 bases between the two germline ends. Per the germline V gene, CDR1 is MRHNA and CDR2 is SNTAGT. The CDR3 nucleotides read TGTGCCAGCAGCCCTGTCTCGGGTGATACGCAGTATTTT. Amino acid sequence: CASSPVSGDTQYF.